This T cell receptor beta chain was captured in a study of T cell repertoires in cytomegalovirus infection. Looking at the study overall: Both a matching HLA type and CMV infection were indicated by public TCR beta signatures. Broader study findings: The ex vivo response was dominated by HLA-C-restricted CMV-specific TCR beta clonotypes. Cumulative public TCR beta family frequency identified carriers of CMV plus the relevant HLA.

TCRdb analysed the reads with MiXCR anew, one entry per CDR3 protein. The sample lists hundreds of thousands of distinct CDR3 sequences, roughly 26% occurring once. Trimming removed 5 bases at V and 6 bases at J, with 15 bases between. The CDR3 is made up of 14 amino acids. CDR1 and CDR2 (germline): SEHNR, FQNEAQ (reference sequence). This clonotype was seen only a few times. Its antigen is unknown. Sequencing was carried out using CD8+ T cells from PBMCs. This TCR came from a human donor in good health (CMV status not recorded). Some clones in this sample may be carry-over from other donors' samples. The chain combines TRBV7-9 with TRBJ2-3, with D unclear. CDR3 nucleotides: TGTGCCAGCAGCCAACGGACGGAGAGGGATACGCAGTATTTT. It specifies CASSQRTERDTQYF. The variable domain in full, completed from reference TRBV7-9 and TRBJ2-3, reads DTGVSQNPRHKITKRGQNVTFRCDPISEHNRLYWYRQTLGQGPEFLTYFQNEAQLEKSRLLSDRFSAERPKGSFSTLEIQRTEQGDSAMYLCASSQRTERDTQYFGPGTRLTVL.